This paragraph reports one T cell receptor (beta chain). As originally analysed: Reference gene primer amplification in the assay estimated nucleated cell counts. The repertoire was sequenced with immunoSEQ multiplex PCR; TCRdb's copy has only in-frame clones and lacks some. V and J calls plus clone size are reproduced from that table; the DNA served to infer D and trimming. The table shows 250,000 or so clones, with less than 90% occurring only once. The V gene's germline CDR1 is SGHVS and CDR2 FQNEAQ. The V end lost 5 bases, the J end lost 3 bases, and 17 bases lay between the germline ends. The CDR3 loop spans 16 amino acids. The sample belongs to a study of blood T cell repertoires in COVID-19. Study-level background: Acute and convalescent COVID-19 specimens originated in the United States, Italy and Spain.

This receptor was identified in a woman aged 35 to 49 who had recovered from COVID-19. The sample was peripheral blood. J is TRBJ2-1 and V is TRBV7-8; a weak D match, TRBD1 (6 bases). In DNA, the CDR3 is TGTGCCAGCAGCAAACGTTCAGGGGCGAACTACAATGAGCAGTTCTTC. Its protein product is CASSKRSGANYNEQFF.